The text below deals with one TCR beta chain. The sample is drawn from a study of T cells in Graves' hyperthyroidism and ophthalmopathy. Germline lookup yields CDR1 SGHDT and CDR2 YYEEEE. This CDR3 contains 18 residues. Trimming removed 1 base from V and 4 bases from J, with 23 bases in between. TCR beta CDR3 regions were amplified from RNA. The TCR CDR3 first-round RT-PCR relied on the HTBI primer set. TCRdb called the multiplex PCR reads again in MiXCR, with one record for every CDR3 protein. The table lists approximately 260,000 distinct CDR3 sequences, approximately 16% of them singletons. This receptor was identified in a woman between 45 and 60 years old with Graves' hyperthyroidism that later progressed to Graves' ophthalmopathy. The V call is TRBV5-6, the J call TRBJ1-1; D might be TRBD1 (5 bases). Sequencing was carried out using blood. CDR3 DNA: TGTGCCAGCAGCTTGCGACAGACGTGGGAGTCAATAGGCACTGAAGCTTTCTTT. The encoded protein is CASSLRQTWESIGTEAFF.